The next 8 T cell receptor beta chains were all read from a single sample in a study of technical replicates of blood from a few donors. The repertoire was sequenced with immunoSEQ multiplex PCR; TCRdb's copy has only in-frame clones and lacks some. The sample lists roughly 14,000 clones; around 80% were seen once. The sequencing input was PBMCs. The receptors were gathered from a human donor in good health.

The rearrangement joins TRBV6-6 to TRBJ2-1, with 9 bases aligning to TRBD2. The V gene end was trimmed by 4 bases and the J gene end by 9 bases; junction bases not matched to a gene: 7. The CDR3 is made up of 14 amino acids. Per the germline V gene, CDR1 is MNHNY and CDR2 is SVGAGI (reference sequence). This CDR3 reads CASSSFSGRSEQFF. The CDR3 DNA reads as TGTGCCAGCAGTTCCTTTAGCGGGAGAAGTGAGCAGTTCTTC.

V usage is TRBV18 and J usage is TRBJ2-1, with 7 nucleotides matching TRBD2. In germline, CDR1 is KGHSH, CDR2 LQKENI. The CDR3 length is 17 residues. V lost 3 bases, J lost 8 bases, and 16 bases stayed unmatched. CDR3 sequence reads: CASSPVTAGGRGDEQFF. The CDR3 nucleotides are TGTGCCAGCTCACCGGTGACAGCTGGCGGGAGAGGTGATGAGCAGTTCTTC.

The gene calls are TRBV11-1 and TRBJ2-7; D possibly corresponds to TRBD1 (6 bases). Between the trimmed V and J ends, which lost 5 bases and 0 bases, there was a span of 14 bases. Per germline, CDR1 SGHAT and CDR2 FQDESV (reference sequence). The length of the CDR3 is 15 residues. In DNA, the CDR3 is TGTGCCAGCAGCCGCGGACAGATTAGCTCCTACGAGCAGTACTTC. Translation gives CASSRGQISSYEQYF. Complete variable domain (other parts from reference TRBV11-1 and TRBJ2-7): EAEVAQSPRYKITEKSQAVAFWCDPISGHATLYWYRQILGQGPELLVQFQDESVVDDSQLPKDRFSAERLKGVDSTLKIQPAELGDSAMYLCASSRGQISSYEQYFGPGTRLTVT.

On this clone itself: The junction differs from germline at one of its ends, possibly a read error. V usage is TRBV10-3 and J usage is TRBJ1-1; TRBD1 agrees at 7 bases. CDR3 size: 13 residues. From germline, CDR1 is ENHRY and CDR2 SYGVKD. This chain's CDR3 is CAISKQGNPEAFF. In nucleotides, the CDR3 is TGTGCCATCAGTAAACAGGGGAACCCTGAAGCTTTCTTT.

V gene TRBV11-2 combines with J gene TRBJ1-2; TRBD1 agrees at 11 bases. Germline V lookup: CDR1 SGHAT, CDR2 FQNNGV. V lost 4 bases to trimming and J lost 6 bases; unmatched junction nucleotides: 1. The CDR3 consists of 13 residues. The CDR3 sequence is CASSSGQGDGYTF. The DNA for the CDR3 is TGTGCCAGCAGCTCGGGACAGGGGGATGGCTACACCTTC.

This clone has only a few counts. This chain uses TRBV27 with TRBJ1-5; 7 bases match TRBD1. Germline assignment: CDR1 MNHEY and CDR2 SMNVEV (reference sequence). The CDR3 length is 14 residues. The trim removed 3 bases at V and 3 bases at J, leaving 2 bases unmatched. The CDR3 bases are TGTGCCAGCAGTTTGGACAGGTTCAATCAGCCCCAGCATTTT. Translation: CASSLDRFNQPQHF.

The chain carries TRBV15 and TRBJ2-5, with D possibly matching TRBD1 (6 bases). This CDR3 has 15 amino acids. Looked up from germline, CDR1 is LNHNV and CDR2 is YYDKDF (reference sequence). Trimming left V 5 bases short and J 0 bases short, with 13 bases between. The CDR3 DNA is TGTGCCACCAGCCGAAGTGGACAGAACCAAGAGACCCAGTACTTC. Translating it yields CATSRSGQNQETQYF.

This clone was picked up one time. The genes are TRBV5-6 and TRBJ2-1; D perhaps matches TRBD2 (5 bases). CDR3 length: 16 residues. The V gene's germline CDR1 is SGHDT and CDR2 YYEEEE. Trimming removed 4 bases from V and 3 bases from J, with 17 bases in between. The CDR3, as DNA: TGTGCCAGCAGCCCGCACGAACTAGAGTTCTACAATGAGCAGTTCTTC. Protein product: CASSPHELEFYNEQFF.